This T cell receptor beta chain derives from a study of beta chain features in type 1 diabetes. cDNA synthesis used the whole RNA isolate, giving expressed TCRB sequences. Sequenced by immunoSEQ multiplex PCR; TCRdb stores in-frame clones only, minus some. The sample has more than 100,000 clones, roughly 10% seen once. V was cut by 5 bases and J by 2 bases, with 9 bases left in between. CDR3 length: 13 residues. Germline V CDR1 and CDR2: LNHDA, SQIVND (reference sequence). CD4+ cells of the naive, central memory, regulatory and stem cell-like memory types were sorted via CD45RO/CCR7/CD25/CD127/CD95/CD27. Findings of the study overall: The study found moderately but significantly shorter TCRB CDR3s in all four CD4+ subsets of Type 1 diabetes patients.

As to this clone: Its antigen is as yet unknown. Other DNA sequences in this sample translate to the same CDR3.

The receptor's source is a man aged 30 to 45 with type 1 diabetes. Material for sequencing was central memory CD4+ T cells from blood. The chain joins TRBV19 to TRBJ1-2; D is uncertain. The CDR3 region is CASSDRENYGYTF. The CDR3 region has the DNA TGTGCCAGTAGTGATCGGGAGAACTATGGCTACACCTTC.